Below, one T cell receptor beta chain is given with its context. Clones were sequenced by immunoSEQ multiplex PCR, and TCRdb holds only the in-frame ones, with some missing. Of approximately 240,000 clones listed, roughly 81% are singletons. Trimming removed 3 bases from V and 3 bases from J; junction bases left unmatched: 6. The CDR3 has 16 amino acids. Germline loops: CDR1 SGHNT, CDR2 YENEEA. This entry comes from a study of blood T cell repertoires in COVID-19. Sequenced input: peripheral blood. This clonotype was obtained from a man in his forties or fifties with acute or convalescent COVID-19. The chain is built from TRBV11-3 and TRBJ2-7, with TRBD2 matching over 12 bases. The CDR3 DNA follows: TGTGCCAGCAGCTTCCGACTAGCGGGGGAGAACTACGAGCAGTACTTC. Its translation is CASSFRLAGENYEQYF.